This passage covers 15 T cell receptor beta chains from one sample sequenced in a study of cytomegalovirus exposure and HLA in healthy donors. A multiplex PCR was run with 60 Vbeta primers and 13 Jbeta primers. The protocol was immunoSEQ multiplex PCR, while the TCRdb copy is restricted to in-frame clones and leaves out a portion. The table has fewer than 150,000 clones, nearly 80% seen once. The sequenced material came from PBMCs. The source of these receptors is a male donor in good health and CMV-seronegative.

The rearrangement links TRBV4-1 to TRBJ2-1, with 7 bases that match TRBD2. The CDR3 has 13 amino acids. The germline CDR1 and CDR2 sequences are MGHRA and YSYEKL. The trim removed 5 bases at V and 7 bases at J, leaving 5 bases unmatched. The CDR3 DNA is TGCGCCAGCAGCTGGAGGGAGGGGAATGAGCAGTTCTTC. Translation gives CASSWREGNEQFF.

The chain couples TRBV19 to TRBJ2-4, with TRBD1 matching 11 bases. Germline V gene lookup returns CDR1 LNHDA and CDR2 SQIVND (reference sequence). The CDR3 length is 14 residues. V was pared by 6 bases and J by 7 bases, with 5 bases of the junction left unmatched. The DNA of the CDR3 is TGTGCCAGTAGGTCCGGGACAGGGGGTAACATTCAGTACTTC. Protein sequence: CASRSGTGGNIQYF.

The genes are TRBV2 and TRBJ2-3; TRBD2 is a possible D gene (5 bases). CDR1 and CDR2 from the germline V gene are SNHLY and FYNNEI. Trimming left V 8 bases short and J 3 bases short, with 12 bases between. There are 13 residues in the CDR3. CDR3: CASLASRTDTQYF. CDR3 coding DNA: TGTGCCAGCTTGGCTAGCAGGACAGATACGCAGTATTTT.

A few counts support this clone. J is TRBJ1-5 and V is TRBV15; D is unclear. The V end was cut by 0 bases, the J end by 0 bases, with 9 bases between. CDR3 size: 16 residues. Germline-derived CDR1 and CDR2 are LNHNV and YYDKDF (reference sequence). The CDR3 nucleotides are TGTGCCACCAGCAGAGAGAGTATCAATAGCAATCAGCCCCAGCATTTT. Translating gives CATSRESINSNQPQHF.

This sequence joins TRBV19 and TRBJ1-1, with a weak D call TRBD1 (5 bases). The CDR3 consists of 13 residues. V lost 5 bases, J lost 7 bases, and 14 bases lay in between. CDR1 is LNHDA and CDR2 is SQIVND in the germline V gene (reference sequence). The CDR3 protein is CASSAQGIDEAFF. CDR3 nucleotides: TGTGCCAGTAGTGCCCAGGGTATTGATGAAGCTTTCTTT.

This rearrangement joins TRBV30 to TRBJ1-5; 8 nucleotides agree with TRBD1. V lost 1 base, J lost 1 base, and 3 bases stayed unmatched. The CDR3 runs 15 residues. Germline values: CDR1 GTSNPN, CDR2 SVGIG (reference sequence). The CDR3 here is CAWSDTGGSNQPQHF. The CDR3 DNA reads TGTGCCTGGAGTGATACAGGGGGAAGCAATCAGCCCCAGCATTTT.

This chain uses TRBV18 with TRBJ1-1, with D possibly being TRBD1 (5 bases). The CDR3 contains 14 residues. The germline CDR1 and CDR2 sequences are KGHSH and LQKENI. The V and J ends lost 3 bases and 4 bases respectively, with 12 bases between them. The CDR3 DNA follows: TGTGCCAGCTCACCCCGGGGGGACGTCACTGAAGCTTTCTTT. Translated: CASSPRGDVTEAFF.

The genes are TRBV28 and TRBJ2-1; D ambiguous. Germline V gives CDR1 MDHEN, CDR2 SYDVKM. The CDR3 contains 12 residues. V lost 2 bases and J 6 bases, leaving 5 bases between the germline ends. CDR3 in DNA: TGTGCCAGCAGTTTACCCGGCAATGAGCAGTTCTTC. Its translation: CASSLPGNEQFF.

This clone was seen a handful of times. The chain has TRBV30 and TRBJ2-2; tentatively, D is TRBD1 (6 bases). Trimming removed 4 bases from V and 4 bases from J, with 13 bases in between. The CDR3 is 14 residues long. CDR1 is GTSNPN and CDR2 is SVGIG in the germline V gene (reference sequence). CDR3 sequence reads: CAWKNRAGTGELFF. In DNA, the CDR3 is TGTGCCTGGAAGAACAGGGCCGGCACCGGGGAGCTGTTTTTT.

The chain employs TRBV11-2 and TRBJ1-1; 10 nucleotides line up with TRBD1. From germline, CDR1 is SGHAT and CDR2 FQNNGV. Trimming took 5 bases from V and 6 from J; bases not matched to a gene: 9. The CDR3 has 15 amino acids. The CDR3 sequence: CASSGRRDRGAEAFF. For the CDR3, the DNA is TGTGCCAGCAGCGGGCGGCGGGACAGGGGCGCTGAAGCTTTCTTT.

V usage is TRBV9 and J usage is TRBJ2-1; maybe TRBD2 (6 bases). V lost 0 bases and J lost 9, with 16 bases in between. Germline assignment: CDR1 SGDLS and CDR2 YYNGEE. The CDR3 covers 15 residues. The CDR3 here is CASSVESFRGGEQFF. For the CDR3, the DNA is TGTGCCAGCAGCGTAGAGAGTTTCCGGGGAGGTGAGCAGTTCTTC.

This chain uses TRBV9 with TRBJ2-5, with D possibly being TRBD2 (5 bases). The CDR3 runs 15 residues. Trimming left V 0 bases short and J 2 bases short, with 11 bases between. The germline CDR1 and CDR2 sequences are SGDLS and YYNGEE. CDR3 nucleotides: TGTGCCAGCAGCGTAGCCGCCGGGGATCAAGAGACCCAGTACTTC. It is translated as CASSVAAGDQETQYF.

The V and J genes are TRBV6-5 and TRBJ2-1; the match to TRBD2 covers 8 bases. The CDR3 has 15 residues. Germline V gene data show CDR1 as MNHEY and CDR2 as SVGAGI. The J segment lost 1 base and the V segment lost 9 bases, leaving 8 bases of the junction unmatched. The CDR3 DNA follows: TGTGCCAGTACCGGGGCGGGGGGTTCCTACAATGAGCAGTTCTTC. The encoded protein is CASTGAGGSYNEQFF.

The V call is TRBV7-4, the J call TRBJ2-7; 7 bases map to TRBD2. CDR3 length: 17 amino acids. The germline gives CDR1 SGHVT, CDR2 SQSDAQ. V lost 8 bases, J lost 4 bases, and 20 bases stayed unmatched. This CDR3 is CASGGGEKLGREYEQYF. The CDR3 DNA reads TGTGCCAGCGGGGGGGGAGAGAAACTAGGGAGAGAGTACGAGCAGTACTTC.

This clone has more than one count but fewer than ten. The chain combines TRBV6-5 with TRBJ2-7; 7 nucleotides match TRBD1. Germline CDR1 is MNHEY and CDR2 is SVGAGI. The junction had 9 bases not matched to a gene; V was cut back by 4 bases and J by 3 bases. The CDR3 is 15 amino acids. CDR3 nucleotide sequence: TGTGCCAGCAGTTCGATGAGGACAGGTCTCTACGAGCAGTACTTC. Translation: CASSSMRTGLYEQYF.